The clone carrying this T cell receptor (beta chain) has only a few counts. Its antigen is as yet unknown. A universal primer binding site was introduced by template switching. The final cDNA contained unique molecular identifiers. TCRdb re-called the 5' RACE reads with MiXCR, one entry per CDR3 protein. The sample lists some 440,000 distinct CDR3 sequences; 24% were seen once. The source of the sample is a study of identical twins. Findings and caveats of the study: Zero-insertion analyses could be partly confounded by invariant MAIT and iNKT cells. The study found weaker excess twin sharing in beta out-of-frame sequences.

These same data were also listed under a study on T cells expressing NK-cell markers. As that study records: Among CD8+ T cells from 5 to 7 donors, dominant NKG2C+ clonotypes accounted for about 1.0-8%.

The source of this sequence is a young woman in good health. Material: CD4+ T cells sorted from blood.

CDR3 in amino acids: CASSLAGGFSGANVLTF. The CDR3 region has the DNA TGCGCCAGCAGCTTGGCAGGGGGCTTTTCTGGGGCCAACGTCCTGACTTTC. The chain couples TRBV5-1 to TRBJ2-6, with 8 bases identical to TRBD1. This CDR3 region has 17 residues. The trim removed 0 bases at V and 1 base at J, leaving 3 bases unmatched. Germline CDR1 and CDR2: SGHRS and YFSETQ.